This T cell receptor (beta chain) came from a study of T cells in Graves' hyperthyroidism and ophthalmopathy. On the study more broadly: At the time of initial diagnosis and before any treatment, peripheral blood was collected.

It was RNA transcripts that yielded the amplified TCR beta CDR3 regions. Researchers ran a first-round RT-PCR on the TCR CDR3 using the HTBI primer set. From the multiplex PCR reads, TCRdb called clonotypes with MiXCR, one entry per CDR3 protein. Among 500,000 to 650,000 distinct CDR3 sequences listed, roughly 15% were seen once. This clonotype was picked up many times. Its target is unknown. Overall study findings and caveats: Most clonotypes expanded in the thyroid (above 0.001) were also present in blood.

Diagnostic decisions used clinical symptoms, serum thyroxine and TRAb, thyroid ultrasound and orbital computed tomography. Germline CDR1 reads LGHDT; CDR2 reads YNNKEL (reference sequence). CDR3 length equals 16 residues. V dropped 4 bases and J dropped 1; count of bases not matched to a gene: 10. This chain joins TRBV3-1 and TRBJ2-7, with TRBD1 matching 7 bases. The specimen sequenced was blood. The TCR was taken from a woman aged 50 to 60 with Graves' ophthalmopathy. Written as DNA, the CDR3 is TGTGCCAGCAGCCTAACGATGGGGGACAGTTCCTACGAGCAGTACTTC. This gives the protein CASSLTMGDSSYEQYF.